This T cell receptor (beta chain) stems from a study of cytomegalovirus exposure and HLA in healthy donors. This PCR relied on a set of 60 Vbeta primers and 13 Jbeta primers. Method: immunoSEQ multiplex PCR; TCRdb's copy keeps in-frame clones and lacks some. The repertoire includes about 110,000 clones, approximately 80% of them detected once, and about 6.8% sits in the top ten. Looked up from germline, CDR1 is SGHRS and CDR2 is YFSETQ. Trimming removed 5 bases from V and 4 bases from J; junction bases left unmatched: 8. This CDR3 is 15 amino acids long. Source material: PBMCs. The V and J genes are TRBV5-1 and TRBJ1-3; 8 bases are shared with TRBD1. The sequence was obtained from a man younger than 45 in good health and CMV-seropositive. The CDR3 DNA is TGCGCCAGCAGTACGGACAGGGATTCAGGAAACACCATATATTTT. Translated, it gives CASSTDRDSGNTIYF. The whole variable domain, remainder taken from reference TRBV5-1 and TRBJ1-3, is KAGVTQTPRYLIKTRGQQVTLSCSPISGHRSVSWYQQTPGQGLQFLFEYFSETQRNKGNFPGRFSGRQFSNSRSEMNVSTLELGDSALYLCASSTDRDSGNTIYFGEGSWLTVV.